Presented here are 10 T cell receptor beta chains from one specimen sequenced in a study of technical replicates of blood from a few donors. The assay was immunoSEQ multiplex PCR, and TCRdb's table has in-frame clones only and misses some. The sample shows 50,000 to 70,000 clones, 91% of them seen only once. Sequenced: PBMCs. The receptors derive from a human donor in good health. Some clones in this sample may be carry-over from other donors' samples.

V is TRBV4-3 and J is TRBJ1-5, with no clear D. The CDR3 is 15 amino acids. V lost 0 bases and J lost 2, with 8 bases in between. The germline V gene has CDR1 LGHNA and CDR2 YSLEER. DNA of the CDR3: TGCGCCAGCAGCCAAGACGCGCAGGGCAATCAGCCCCAGCATTTT. This translates into CASSQDAQGNQPQHF.

The rearrangement uses TRBV5-6 and TRBJ2-2; D gene unclear. V lost 1 base, J lost 0 bases, and 10 bases lay in between. There are 16 residues in the CDR3. Germline V gene lookup returns CDR1 SGHDT and CDR2 YYEEEE. The CDR3 loop is CASSLSFSANTGELFF. As DNA, the CDR3 is TGTGCCAGCAGCTTGTCCTTTTCGGCGAACACCGGGGAGCTGTTTTTT. Combining the CDR3 with reference TRBV5-6 and TRBJ2-2 gives the whole variable domain DAGVTQSPTHLIKTRGQQVTLRCSPKSGHDTVSWYQQALGQGPQFIFQYYEEEERQRGNFPDRFSGHQFPNYSSELNVNALLLGDSALYLCASSLSFSANTGELFFGEGSRLTVL.

V gene TRBV4-1 combines with J gene TRBJ1-2; D is ambiguous. Trimming stripped 4 bases from V and 6 bases from J, with 12 bases between. The CDR3 runs 13 residues. Germline assignment: CDR1 MGHRA and CDR2 YSYEKL. This chain's CDR3 is CASSPEEVDGYTF. The CDR3 DNA sequence: TGCGCCAGCAGCCCCGAGGAAGTGGATGGCTACACCTTC.

The chain is built from TRBV12-2 and TRBJ1-6. TRBV12-2 is assigned pseudogene status. The CDR3 extends over 15 amino acids. For the CDR3, the DNA is TGTGCAAGTCGCTTTCTTGGGGGGTGTAATTCACCCCTCCACTTT. Protein sequence: CASRFLGGCNSPLHF.

This chain uses TRBV5-1 with TRBJ2-1; D perhaps matches TRBD2 (6 bases). This CDR3 is 11 amino acids long. V lost 4 bases to trimming and J lost 10 bases, with 9 bases between them. Germline V gives CDR1 SGHRS, CDR2 YFSETQ. The CDR3 reads CASSLSGEQFF. In DNA, the CDR3 is TGCGCCAGCAGCCTAAGCGGGGAGCAGTTCTTC.

Only one count was recorded for this clone. The rearrangement uses TRBV19 and TRBJ1-6; D remains unclear. Germline-derived CDR1 and CDR2 are LNHDA and SQIVND (reference sequence). V was clipped by 1 base and J by 6 bases, with 10 bases between them. CDR3 size: 15 residues. In DNA, the CDR3 is TGTGCCAGTAGTATAGGGGTAACGGGTAATTCACCCCTCCACTTT. This codes for CASSIGVTGNSPLHF.

This chain joins TRBV2 and TRBJ2-7; 8 nucleotides line up with TRBD1. The CDR3 totals 15 residues. V shed 2 bases and J 2 bases; nucleotides not matched to a gene: 5. CDR1 is SNHLY, CDR2 FYNNEI, per germline. In DNA, the CDR3 is TGTGCCAGCAGTGAACTCTCAGGGGGCCCCTACGAGCAGTACTTC. The encoded protein is CASSELSGGPYEQYF.

V gene TRBV5-1 combines with J gene TRBJ2-7, with D unclear. This CDR3 is built from 14 residues. Trimming took off 7 bases at V and 0 bases at J, with 14 bases between the two ends. Germline V gives CDR1 SGHRS, CDR2 YFSETQ. For the CDR3, the DNA is TGCGCCAGCCGTGGAGCATTAAGCTCCTACGAGCAGTACTTC. Protein sequence: CASRGALSSYEQYF.

The V and J genes are TRBV12-5 and TRBJ2-5, with TRBD1 as a possible D gene (5 bases). Germline V gene sequence: CDR1 LGHNT, CDR2 FRNRAP. CDR3 length: 14 amino acids. Trimming shortened V by 4 bases and J by 3 bases, and 12 bases separated the two germline ends. Here the CDR3 reads CASGSGLREETQYF. The DNA for the CDR3 is TGTGCTAGTGGTTCAGGGCTGAGAGAAGAGACCCAGTACTTC.

The V gene is TRBV9, the J gene TRBJ2-2; TRBD1 agrees at 8 bases. Germline CDR1 SGDLS, CDR2 YYNGEE. Losses at the gene ends were 4 bases for V and 1 base for J; bases not matched to a gene: 3. This CDR3 contains 15 residues. The CDR3 region has the DNA TGTGCCAGCAGCCCCGGGACAGGGAACACCGGGGAGCTGTTTTTT. Protein sequence: CASSPGTGNTGELFF.